These 3 T cell receptor beta chains were all obtained from the same sample, sequenced in a study of T cells in Graves' hyperthyroidism and ophthalmopathy. Amplification yielded TCR beta CDR3 regions, with RNA transcripts as the source. Initially, a first-round RT-PCR of the TCR CDR3 employed the HTBI primer set. A single record per CDR3 protein comes from TCRdb applying MiXCR to the multiplex PCR reads. The table has 500,000 to 650,000 distinct CDR3 sequences, about 15% seen once; the top ten hold approximately 18%. Sequencing was carried out using blood. Receptors were obtained from a young woman with Graves' ophthalmopathy.

This clonotype has only a few counts. The J gene is TRBJ2-1, the V gene TRBV5-5; D perhaps matches TRBD1 (6 bases). Trimming took 2 bases from V and 6 from J, leaving 15 bases between them. In germline, CDR1 is SGHKS, CDR2 YYEKEE (reference sequence). The length of the CDR3 is 15 residues. Written as DNA, the CDR3 is TGTGCCAGCAGCTTCAGTTTTGGCAGGGGCAATGAGCAGTTCTTC. Residues: CASSFSFGRGNEQFF. The complete variable domain, with remaining parts taken from reference TRBV5-5 and TRBJ2-1, reads DAGVTQSPTHLIKTRGQQVTLRCSPISGHKSVSWYQQVLGQGPQFIFQYYEKEERGRGNFPDRFSARQFPNYSSELNVNALLLGDSALYLCASSFSFGRGNEQFFGPGTRLTVL.

Ten or more counts support this clonotype. The chain is built from TRBV11-2 and TRBJ2-1, with 8 nucleotides matching TRBD2. The CDR3 has 14 amino acids. Trimming at V came to 5 bases and at J to 4 bases, leaving 4 bases not matched to a gene. Germline V CDR1 and CDR2: SGHAT, FQNNGV. The CDR3: CASSRSGEYNEQFF. The CDR3, as DNA: TGTGCCAGCAGCCGTAGCGGGGAATACAATGAGCAGTTCTTC.

The sample holds many counts of this clonotype. The rearrangement joins TRBV27 to TRBJ1-2; D unclear. Germline CDR1 MNHEY, CDR2 SMNVEV (reference sequence). V lost 2 bases and J 5 bases, leaving 15 bases between the germline ends. The CDR3 runs to 15 residues. CDR3 DNA sequence: TGTGCCAGCAGTTTAACGGGCACGCGCCCTTATGGCTACACCTTC. Amino acids: CASSLTGTRPYGYTF.